The rows below give T cell receptor beta chains drawn from one sample of a study of blood T cell repertoires in COVID-19. TCRdb keeps only in-frame clones here, not all; method: immunoSEQ multiplex PCR. The data show about 160,000 clones, 87% seen once. Sequenced: peripheral blood. The source is a woman between 65 and 79 years old with COVID-19, enrolled during active disease. The CDR3 runs from the conserved cysteine through the conserved F or W. Each record gives: D gene, clone size, V gene, J gene, CDR3 length, CDR3 protein, CDR3 DNA. A D gene is named only where the DNA matches it firmly. Not every row has a clone size; where given, it reads once, few, many or a size class.

>TRBD2|NA|TRBV13|TRBJ2-2|15
CASSLQRGYGGELFF
TGTGCCAGCAGCTTACAGCGGGGGTACGGCGGGGAGCTGTTTTTT
>NA|NA|TRBV25-1|TRBJ2-5|12
CASGRGGETQYF
TGTGCCAGCGGCCGTGGAGGAGAGACCCAGTACTTC
>TRBD1|NA|TRBV4-1|TRBJ2-2|13
CASTGENTGELFF
TGCGCCTCGACAGGGGAGAACACCGGGGAGCTGTTTTTT
>NA|NA|TRBV30|TRBJ1-4|13
CAWSKQRNEKLFF
TGTGCCTGGAGCAAACAAAGAAATGAAAAACTGTTTTTT
>NA|NA|TRBV6-4|TRBJ2-2|14
CASSDSRGTGELFF
TGTGCCAGCAGTGACTCACGGGGAACCGGGGAGCTGTTTTTT
>TRBD2|NA|TRBV6-2/TRBV6-3|TRBJ2-2|16
CASRPSRTSGTGELFF
TGTGCCAGCAGACCTTCCCGGACTAGCGGCACCGGGGAGCTGTTTTTT
>NA|NA|TRBV7-9|TRBJ2-7|15
CASSLGTSSPGEQYF
TGTGCCAGCAGCTTAGGCACTTCATCGCCGGGAGAGCAGTACTTC
>NA|NA|TRBV11-1|TRBJ2-1|14
CASKTGSSYNEQFF
TGTGCCAGCAAAACAGGCAGCTCCTACAATGAGCAGTTCTTC
>NA|once|TRBV5-1|TRBJ1-5|14
CASSISGSYQPQHF
TGCGCCAGCAGCATCTCAGGATCCTATCAGCCCCAGCATTTT
>TRBD2|NA|TRBV6-4|TRBJ2-1|15
CASSDSSGKRGEQFF
TGTGCCAGCAGTGACTCGAGCGGTAAGCGGGGTGAGCAGTTCTTC
>TRBD1|few|TRBV7-2|TRBJ1-2|13
CASSLGQYYGYTF
TGTGCCAGCAGCTTGGGACAGTACTATGGCTACACCTTC
>NA|NA|TRBV6-5|TRBJ1-2|14
CASRRGSGVDGYTF
TGTGCCAGCAGACGGGGGTCGGGAGTAGATGGCTACACCTTC
>NA|NA|TRBV5-1|TRBJ1-4|18
CASSLGGSASRSNEKLFF
TGCGCCAGCAGCTTAGGCGGATCCGCCAGCCGCTCTAATGAAAAACTGTTTTTT
>NA|NA|TRBV5-1|TRBJ1-6|14
CASSPQGSNSPLHF
TGCGCCAGCAGCCCCCAGGGATCTAATTCACCCCTCCACTTT
>TRBD2|NA|TRBV9|TRBJ2-1|15
CASSGLGTSGNEQFF
TGTGCCAGCAGCGGCCTCGGGACTAGCGGTAATGAGCAGTTCTTC
>TRBD1|NA|TRBV19|TRBJ1-2|14
CASKDRGQDYGYTF
TGTGCCAGTAAAGACAGGGGGCAAGACTATGGCTACACCTTC
>NA|NA|TRBV19|TRBJ2-2|14
CASSWSTNTGELFF
TGTGCCAGTAGTTGGAGTACGAACACCGGGGAGCTGTTTTTT
>NA|NA|TRBV13|TRBJ1-2|15
CASSLSGLASRGYTF
TGTGCCAGCAGCCTTTCAGGTCTAGCCTCTAGGGGCTACACCTTC
>NA|few|TRBV18|TRBJ1-4|14
CASSPGLYPEKLFF
TGTGCCAGCTCACCGGGGCTTTATCCTGAAAAACTGTTTTTT
>NA|NA|TRBV5-1|TRBJ2-3|14
CASSLGGDADTQYF
TGCGCCAGCAGCTTGGGGGGCGATGCAGATACGCAGTATTTT
>NA|NA|TRBV30|TRBJ1-4|16
CAWSMGPQAGNEKLFF
TGTGCCTGGAGTATGGGCCCTCAGGCAGGGAATGAAAAACTGTTTTTT
>TRBD1|NA|TRBV27|TRBJ2-7|16
CASGFLDGTGGYEQYF
TGTGCCAGCGGGTTCCTCGACGGGACAGGGGGCTACGAGCAGTACTTC
>TRBD1|NA|TRBV7-9|TRBJ2-2|15
CASSQGARNTGELFF
TGTGCCAGCAGCCAGGGGGCAAGGAACACCGGGGAGCTGTTTTTT
>TRBD1|NA|TRBV6-5|TRBJ1-2|14
CASRRGQGGFGYTF
TGTGCCAGCAGAAGGGGACAGGGTGGCTTCGGCTACACCTTC
>NA|NA|TRBV3-1/TRBV3-2|TRBJ2-5|12
CASSQDPETQYF
TGTGCCAGCAGCCAAGATCCGGAGACCCAGTACTTC
>NA|few|TRBV5-1|TRBJ1-5|16
CASKGKGPYSNQPQHF
TGCGCCAGCAAAGGAAAGGGGCCCTATAGCAATCAGCCCCAGCATTTT
>NA|once|TRBV30|TRBJ1-5|15
CAWSVGSGSNQPQHF
TGTGCCTGGAGTGTGGGTTCAGGGAGCAATCAGCCCCAGCATTTT
>NA|NA|TRBV25-1|TRBJ2-7|11
CASSSLYEQYF
TGTGCCAGCAGTTCCCTCTACGAGCAGTACTTC
>NA|NA|TRBV11-2|TRBJ2-3|15
CASSAGQGREDTQYF
TGTGCCAGCAGTGCTGGTCAGGGACGGGAGGATACGCAGTATTTT
>NA|NA|TRBV28|TRBJ1-6|15
CASTEGGFGYSPLHF
TGTGCCAGCACCGAAGGGGGTTTTGGCTATTCACCCCTCCACTTT
>TRBD1|NA|TRBV2|TRBJ1-2|16
CASRPKTGGYPYGYTF
TGTGCCAGCAGACCCAAGACAGGGGGCTACCCCTATGGCTACACCTTC
>NA|NA|TRBV6-5|TRBJ2-7|15
CASSPPGQQRYEQYF
TGTGCCAGCAGTCCCCCCGGACAGCAACGGTACGAGCAGTACTTC
>NA|NA|TRBV4-1|TRBJ1-5|17
CASSTKGLDRLNQPQHF
TGCGCCAGCAGCACTAAGGGTCTAGACAGGCTCAATCAGCCCCAGCATTTT
>NA|NA|TRBV5-1|TRBJ2-1|11
CASSLNGEQFF
TGCGCCAGCAGCTTGAACGGTGAGCAGTTCTTC
>TRBD1|NA|TRBV28|TRBJ1-6|15
CASKFSRTGGSPLHF
TGTGCCAGCAAGTTTTCCAGGACAGGGGGTTCACCCCTCCACTTT
>NA|once|TRBV5-4|TRBJ1-2|13
CASSQRTHYGYTF
TGTGCCAGCAGCCAGAGGACACACTATGGCTACACCTTC
>NA|NA|TRBV10-3|TRBJ2-7|12
CAISQDNYEQYF
TGTGCCATCAGTCAAGACAACTACGAGCAGTACTTC
>TRBD2|NA|TRBV4-1|TRBJ2-5|19
CASSQATTSGGLNQETQYF
TGCGCCAGCAGCCAGGCCACTACTAGCGGGGGGCTCAACCAAGAGACCCAGTACTTC
>TRBD1|once|TRBV5-1|TRBJ2-5|16
CASTNTMTGESETQYF
TGCGCCAGCACCAACACTATGACAGGGGAGTCAGAGACCCAGTACTTC
>TRBD1|NA|TRBV28|TRBJ1-2|15
CASSLTQGSNYGYTF
TGTGCCAGCAGTTTAACACAGGGGTCAAACTATGGCTACACCTTC
>TRBD1|NA|TRBV15|TRBJ1-1|14
CATSRDRANTEAFF
TGTGCCACCAGCAGGGACAGGGCTAACACTGAAGCTTTCTTT
>TRBD1|NA|TRBV19|TRBJ2-7|13
CASSEDREDEQYF
TGTGCCAGTAGTGAGGACAGGGAGGACGAGCAGTACTTC
>NA|NA|TRBV14|TRBJ2-7|13
CASSQGRGYEQYF
TGTGCCAGCAGTCAAGGAAGGGGCTACGAGCAGTACTTC
>TRBD2|NA|TRBV28|TRBJ2-5|14
CASSRIAGGETQYF
TGTGCCAGCAGTAGAATAGCGGGGGGGGAGACCCAGTACTTC
>TRBD1|NA|TRBV5-6|TRBJ1-2|16
CASSLAGQARHYGYTF
TGTGCCAGCAGCTTGGCCGGACAGGCGAGGCACTATGGCTACACCTTC
>NA|NA|TRBV5-6|TRBJ1-1|15
CASSPPRVLWEEAFF
TGTGCCAGCAGCCCACCCAGGGTTTTGTGGGAAGAAGCTTTCTTT
>NA|NA|TRBV19|TRBJ1-1|19
CASSIDGLTGSPWNTEAFF
TGTGCCAGTAGTATAGATGGGCTTACAGGGAGCCCGTGGAACACTGAAGCTTTCTTT
>TRBD1|once|TRBV3-1/TRBV3-2|TRBJ1-1|15
CASSPGQGMVAEAFF
TGTGCCAGCAGCCCGGGACAGGGGATGGTCGCTGAAGCTTTCTTT
>NA|few|TRBV3-1/TRBV3-2|TRBJ1-2|15
CASSQDLGVNYGYTF
TGTGCCAGCAGCCAAGATTTAGGGGTCAACTATGGCTACACCTTC
>NA|once|TRBV2|TRBJ2-1|17
CASSPQTSLTGRNEQFF
TGTGCCAGCAGTCCACAAACCTCATTAACAGGCCGCAATGAGCAGTTCTTC
>TRBD1|NA|TRBV6-5|TRBJ2-2|14
CASRGQGNTGELFF
TGTGCCAGCAGGGGACAGGGGAACACCGGGGAGCTGTTTTTT
>NA|few|TRBV7-2|TRBJ1-1|12
CASSPGGYEAFF
TGTGCCAGCAGCCCCGGGGGGTACGAAGCTTTCTTT
>NA|NA|TRBV2|TRBJ2-7|13
CASKSGFLYEQYF
TGTGCCAGCAAGTCGGGATTTCTTTACGAGCAGTACTTC
>NA|NA|TRBV5-1|TRBJ2-5|14
CASRGPGIQETQYF
TGCGCCAGCAGAGGCCCAGGCATCCAAGAGACCCAGTACTTC